Listed below are T cell receptor beta chains from one sample, sequenced in a study of blood T cell repertoires in COVID-19. TCRdb keeps only in-frame clones here, not all; method: immunoSEQ multiplex PCR. The table records approximately 210,000 clones, roughly 84% of them present only once. Sequencing input: peripheral blood. These receptors were obtained from a woman older than 75 with COVID-19, enrolled during active disease. The CDR3 runs from the conserved cysteine through the conserved F or W. D genes are given only for firm matches. The listing skips clone size in some rows; elsewhere it reads once, few, many or a size class.

J,V,size,D,DNA,CDR3
TRBJ2-5,TRBV2,NA,NA,TGTGCCAGCAGTGAAGGCCGGGAGACCCAGTACTTC,CASSEGRETQYF
TRBJ1-6,TRBV5-1,NA,TRBD1,TGCGCCAGCAGCTCGGAGACAGGGGCAAATTCACCCCTCCACTTT,CASSSETGANSPLHF
TRBJ1-2,TRBV24-1,NA,NA,TGTGCCACCAGTGATGCCCGAGCCGGGGGCTACACCTTC,CATSDARAGGYTF
TRBJ1-6,TRBV27,NA,NA,TGTGCCAGCAGACGATCGACAGGCTATAATTCACCCCTCCACTTT,CASRRSTGYNSPLHF
TRBJ1-4,TRBV6-1,few,TRBD1,TGTGCCAGCAGTACAGGGGTAGTTAATGAAAAACTGTTTTTT,CASSTGVVNEKLFF
TRBJ2-7,TRBV5-4,NA,NA,TGTGCCAGCAGGCGAGCGGGCACCCCCTACGAGCAGTACTTC,CASRRAGTPYEQYF
TRBJ1-1,TRBV29-1,NA,TRBD1,TGCAGCGGCTCGTGGGCAGGGGGAGTAAACACTGAAGCTTTCTTT,CSGSWAGGVNTEAFF
TRBJ1-3,TRBV5-1,NA,NA,TGCGCCAGCAGCTTGGTGAGCGACTCTGGAAACACCATATATTTT,CASSLVSDSGNTIYF
TRBJ1-3,TRBV4-2,NA,TRBD1,TGTGCCAGCAGCGTTGCCAGGGGGAGCTCTGGAAACACCATATATTTT,CASSVARGSSGNTIYF
TRBJ1-1,TRBV6-2/TRBV6-3,NA,NA,TGTGCCAGCAGTCATCCGACATCGGGGGGGTCAGCTTTCTTT,CASSHPTSGGSAFF
TRBJ1-4,TRBV30,NA,TRBD1,TGTGCCTGGAGTCCGGGACAGCTTAATGAAAAACTGTTTTTT,CAWSPGQLNEKLFF
TRBJ2-6,TRBV5-6,NA,NA,TGTGCCAGCAGCCCCGGGACTCTTGGGGCCAACGTCCTGACTTTC,CASSPGTLGANVLTF
TRBJ1-3,TRBV18,few,TRBD1,TGTGCCAGCTCACCGGACAGGGCCTCCGCGTCTGGAAACACCATATATTTT,CASSPDRASASGNTIYF